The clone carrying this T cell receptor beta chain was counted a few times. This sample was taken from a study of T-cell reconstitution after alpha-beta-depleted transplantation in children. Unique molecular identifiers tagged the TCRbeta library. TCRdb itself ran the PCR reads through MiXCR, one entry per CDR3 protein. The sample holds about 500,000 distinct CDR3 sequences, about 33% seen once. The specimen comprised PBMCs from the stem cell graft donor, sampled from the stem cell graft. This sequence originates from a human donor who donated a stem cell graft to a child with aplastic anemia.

CDR3 amino acids: CASSPRTSGKETQYF. The CDR3 nucleotides are TGTGCCAGCAGCCCCAGGACTAGCGGGAAGGAGACCCAGTACTTC. This chain links TRBV6-1 with TRBJ2-5; 12 bases match TRBD2. The CDR3 contains 15 residues. The junction had 7 bases not matched to a gene; V was cut back by 6 bases and J by 5 bases. Germline V gene data show CDR1 as MNHNS and CDR2 as SASEGT.